This T cell receptor beta chain was sequenced during a study of technical replicates of blood from a few donors. The V and J ends lost 6 bases and 4 bases, in that order; junction bases with no gene match: 5. The CDR3 spans 13 residues. The germline gives CDR1 MNHNY, CDR2 SVGAGI (reference sequence). TCRdb keeps only in-frame clones here, not all; method: immunoSEQ multiplex PCR. The sample records tens of thousands of clones, roughly 95% being singletons. The chain uses TRBV6-6 and TRBJ1-2, with TRBD1 matching over 7 bases. This clonotype was sampled from a human donor in good health. Specimen: T cells isolated from PBMCs. CDR3 DNA sequence: TGTGCCAGCAGCCCGACAGGGATCTATGGCTACACCTTC. Translating it yields CASSPTGIYGYTF.